The 8 T cell receptor beta chains below were found in one sample sequenced in a study of technical replicates of blood from a few donors. The protocol was immunoSEQ multiplex PCR, while the TCRdb copy is restricted to in-frame clones and leaves out a portion. The sample holds about 64,000 clones, 65% to 90% seen once. Sequencing was performed on PBMCs. The source of these receptors is a human donor in good health. Some clones in this sample may be carry-over from other donors' samples.

The rearrangement uses TRBV6-6 and TRBJ2-1, with D perhaps TRBD2 (7 bases). Germline V gene lookup returns CDR1 MNHNY and CDR2 SVGAGI (reference sequence). CDR3 length: 14 amino acids. Trimming removed 2 bases from V and 7 bases from J, with 12 bases in between. The CDR3 region is CASSYGGAGNEQFF. The CDR3, as DNA: TGTGCCAGCAGTTACGGGGGGGCTGGGAATGAGCAGTTCTTC.

This chain uses TRBV19 with TRBJ1-5; D gene ambiguous. This CDR3 has 11 amino acids. With 3 bases removed from V and 9 bases from J, the gap between germline ends came to 6 bases. Per germline, CDR1 LNHDA and CDR2 SQIVND (reference sequence). This CDR3 reads CASSMEGPQHF. The CDR3 DNA sequence: TGTGCCAGTAGTATGGAGGGGCCCCAGCATTTT.

This rearrangement joins TRBV5-1 to TRBJ1-1; D is ambiguous. Germline V gene lookup returns CDR1 SGHRS and CDR2 YFSETQ. This CDR3 comprises 13 residues. Trimming cost V 0 bases and J 1 base, with 4 bases left between them. The CDR3 nucleotides are TGCGCCAGCAGCTTGGCCTGGAACACTGAAGCTTTCTTT. This translates into CASSLAWNTEAFF.

The chain recombines TRBV11-2 with TRBJ2-1, with 10 bases matching TRBD2. V trimming: 6 bases; J trimming: 0 bases; junction bases outside the gene matches: 14. Germline CDR1 and CDR2: SGHAT and FQNNGV. The CDR3 runs to 19 residues. The CDR3 sequence is CASRPTGTSAPSSYNEQFF. CDR3 nucleotides: TGTGCCAGCAGACCCACCGGGACTAGCGCTCCGAGCTCCTACAATGAGCAGTTCTTC.

This sequence joins TRBV19 and TRBJ1-1, with a tentative D call TRBD1 (6 bases). The CDR3 runs to 12 residues. The V and J ends lost 9 bases and 5 bases respectively, with 13 bases between them. The germline V gene encodes CDR1 LNHDA and CDR2 SQIVND (reference sequence). The CDR3 region is CARKGGWTEAFF. The CDR3 DNA reads TGTGCCAGGAAGGGGGGGTGGACTGAAGCTTTCTTT.

The table lists this clone with a count of one. V gene TRBV4-3 combines with J gene TRBJ2-1, with 13 bases identical to TRBD2. V was pared by 4 bases and J by 0 bases, with 6 bases of the junction left unmatched. The CDR3 extends over 18 amino acids. Germline V gives CDR1 LGHNA, CDR2 YSLEER. This CDR3 is CASSRGLAGRGSYNEQFF. The CDR3, as DNA: TGCGCCAGCAGCCGGGGACTAGCGGGGCGGGGCTCCTACAATGAGCAGTTCTTC.

The CDR3 sequence is CASSWGQGADTQYF. The CDR3 bases are TGTGCCAGCAGCTGGGGACAGGGGGCAGATACGCAGTATTTT. The chain uses TRBV7-7 and TRBJ2-3; TRBD1 matches at 11 bases. CDR3 length equals 14 residues. CDR1 is SSHAT and CDR2 is FNYEAQ in the germline V gene (reference sequence). Losses at the gene ends were 4 bases for V and 4 bases for J; bases not matched to a gene: 1.

The CDR3 DNA reads as TGTGCCAGCAGCGGCCTCGGGGGGGCTGGGGCCAACGTCCTGACTTTC. It yields the protein CASSGLGGAGANVLTF. The chain carries TRBV5-4 and TRBJ2-6; 8 bases line up with TRBD2. The V segment lost 4 bases and the J segment 2 bases; nucleotides outside the gene matches: 5. This CDR3 has 16 residues. Germline V gene data show CDR1 as SGHNT and CDR2 as YYREEE (reference sequence). Complete variable domain (other parts from reference TRBV5-4 and TRBJ2-6): ETGVTQSPTHLIKTRGQQVTLRCSSQSGHNTVSWYQQALGQGPQFIFQYYREEENGRGNFPPRFSGLQFPNYSSELNVNALELDDSALYLCASSGLGGAGANVLTFGAGSRLTVL.